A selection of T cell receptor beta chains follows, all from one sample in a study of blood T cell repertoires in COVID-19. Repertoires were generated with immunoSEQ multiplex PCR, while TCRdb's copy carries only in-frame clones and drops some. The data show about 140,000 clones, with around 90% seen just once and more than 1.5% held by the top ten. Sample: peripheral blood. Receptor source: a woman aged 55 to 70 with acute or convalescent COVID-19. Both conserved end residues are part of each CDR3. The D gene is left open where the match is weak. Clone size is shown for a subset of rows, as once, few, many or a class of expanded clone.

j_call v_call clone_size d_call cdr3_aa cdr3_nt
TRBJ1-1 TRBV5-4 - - CASSQEVGTEAFF TGTGCCAGCAGCCAGGAGGTGGGCACTGAAGCTTTCTTT
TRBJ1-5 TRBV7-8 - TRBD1 CASSLAGTDNNQPQHF TGTGCCAGCAGCCTGGCCGGGACAGATAACAATCAGCCCCAGCATTTT
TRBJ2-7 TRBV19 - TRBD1 CASSIVRSGQGAYEQYF TGTGCCAGTAGTATCGTCAGGTCGGGACAGGGGGCCTACGAGCAGTACTTC
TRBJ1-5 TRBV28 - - CASSQGVTNNQPQHF TGTGCCAGCAGCCAAGGGGTTACGAACAATCAGCCCCAGCATTTT
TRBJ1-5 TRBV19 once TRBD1 CASSDTPGQGNQPQHF TGTGCCAGTAGTGACACACCGGGACAGGGTAATCAGCCCCAGCATTTT
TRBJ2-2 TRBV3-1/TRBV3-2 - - CASSQYEGGELFF TGTGCCAGCAGCCAATACGAGGGCGGGGAGCTGTTTTTT
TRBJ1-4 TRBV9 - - CASSVTGTNEKLFF TGTGCCAGCAGCGTGACAGGTACCAATGAAAAACTGTTTTTT
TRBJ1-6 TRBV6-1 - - CASSERGSYNSPLHF TGTGCCAGCAGTGAAAGGGGAAGCTATAATTCACCCCTCCACTTT
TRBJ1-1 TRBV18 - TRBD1 CASSLGQEAAFF TGTGCCAGCTCACTGGGACAGGAGGCAGCTTTCTTT
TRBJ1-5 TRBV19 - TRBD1 CASSITTGSNQPQHF TGTGCCAGTAGTATTACGACAGGGAGCAATCAGCCCCAGCATTTT
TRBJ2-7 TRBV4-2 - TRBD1 CASSPRQGSSYEQYF TGTGCCAGCAGCCCGCGACAGGGTAGCTCCTACGAGCAGTACTTC
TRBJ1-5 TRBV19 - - CASRILSGGAKPQHF TGTGCCAGTAGGATCCTGAGCGGGGGCGCGAAGCCCCAGCATTTT
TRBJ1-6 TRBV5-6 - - CASSGTGTMDSPLHF TGTGCCAGCAGCGGCACCGGGACAATGGATTCACCCCTCCACTTT
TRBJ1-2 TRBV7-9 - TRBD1 CASSSGDRVYGYTF TGTGCCAGCAGCTCCGGGGACAGGGTATATGGCTACACCTTC
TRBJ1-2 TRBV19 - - CASSQRDYGYTF TGTGCCAGTAGTCAGAGGGATTATGGCTACACCTTC
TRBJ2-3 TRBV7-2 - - CASSRGSGRGGNTQYF TGTGCCAGCAGCCGGGGGAGCGGGCGAGGGGGCAATACGCAGTATTTT
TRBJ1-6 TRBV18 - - CASSPSGDNSPLHF TGTGCCAGCTCACCATCAGGGGATAATTCACCCCTCCACTTT
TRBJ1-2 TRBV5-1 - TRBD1 CASSLVGQGDYGYTF TGCGCCAGCAGCTTGGTTGGTCAGGGGGACTATGGCTACACCTTC
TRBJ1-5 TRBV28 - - CASLGGGARGNQPQHF TGTGCCAGCCTAGGCGGGGGCGCGAGGGGCAATCAGCCCCAGCATTTT
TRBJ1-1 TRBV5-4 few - CASSSGKTWAMNTEAFF TGTGCCAGCAGCTCCGGAAAAACATGGGCCATGAACACTGAAGCTTTCTTT
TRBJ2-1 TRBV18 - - CASSPLGQTGTEQFF TGTGCCAGCTCACCATTGGGACAAACAGGGACTGAGCAGTTCTTC
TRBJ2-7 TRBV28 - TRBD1 CASRPGQGSYEQYF TGTGCCAGCAGACCGGGACAGGGCTCCTACGAGCAGTACTTC
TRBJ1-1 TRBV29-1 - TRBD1 CSVSIGQGATEAFF TGCAGCGTCAGTATAGGACAGGGGGCCACTGAAGCTTTCTTT
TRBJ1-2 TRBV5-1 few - CASSRGQPCPYGYTF TGCGCCAGCAGCCGCGGACAACCATGTCCCTATGGCTACACCTTC
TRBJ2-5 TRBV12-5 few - CASGPDRQETQYF TGTGCTAGTGGTCCTGACAGGCAAGAGACCCAGTACTTC
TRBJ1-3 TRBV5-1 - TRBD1 CASSLAGTERNTIYF TGCGCCAGCAGCTTGGCAGGGACAGAGAGAAACACCATATATTTT
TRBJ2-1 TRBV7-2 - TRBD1 CASSLVVTGVGNEQFF TGTGCCAGCAGCTTAGTAGTGACAGGGGTGGGCAATGAGCAGTTCTTC
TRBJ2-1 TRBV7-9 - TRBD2 CASSLGASGVGDEQFF TGTGCCAGCAGCTTAGGGGCTAGCGGGGTGGGAGATGAGCAGTTCTTC
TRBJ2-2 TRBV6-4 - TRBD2 CASSVTSGSSNTGELFF TGTGCCAGCAGTGTGACTAGCGGTTCTTCGAACACCGGGGAGCTGTTTTTT
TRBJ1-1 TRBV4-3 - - CASSPGKGSNTEAFF TGCGCCAGCAGCCCCGGAAAGGGGTCGAACACTGAAGCTTTCTTT
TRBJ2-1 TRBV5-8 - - CASSLDRGGYNEQFF TGTGCCAGCAGCTTGGACAGGGGGGGCTACAATGAGCAGTTCTTC
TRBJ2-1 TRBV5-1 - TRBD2 CASSREGEGNEQFF TGCGCCAGCAGCCGGGAGGGTGAAGGCAATGAGCAGTTCTTC
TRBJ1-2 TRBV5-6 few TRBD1 CASSLDTGGWGYTF TGTGCCAGCAGCTTGGATACAGGGGGCTGGGGCTACACCTTC
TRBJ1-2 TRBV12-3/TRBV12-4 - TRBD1 CASSTGGRGYTF TGTGCCAGCAGTACAGGGGGACGTGGCTACACCTTC
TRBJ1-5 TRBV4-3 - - CASSQVHVGRGGDNQPQHF TGCGCCAGCAGCCAAGTCCATGTAGGGCGGGGTGGTGACAATCAGCCCCAGCATTTT
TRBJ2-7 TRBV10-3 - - CAISKNREESGEQYF TGTGCCATCAGTAAAAACAGGGAAGAGTCAGGCGAGCAGTACTTC
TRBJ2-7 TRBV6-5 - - CASSQVLGEQYF TGTGCCAGCAGTCAGGTTTTGGGCGAGCAGTACTTC
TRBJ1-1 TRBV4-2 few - CASSQVSLSVEAFF TGTGCCAGCAGCCAAGTTTCATTATCAGTTGAAGCTTTCTTT
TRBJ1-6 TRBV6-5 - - CATNRVGDSPLHF TGTGCCACCAACAGGGTAGGAGATTCACCCCTCCACTTT
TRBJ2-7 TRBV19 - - CASSIAVQGEQYF TGTGCCAGTAGTATCGCAGTCCAGGGCGAGCAGTACTTC
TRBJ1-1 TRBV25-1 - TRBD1 CASSVGTGGIAFF TGTGCCAGCAGTGTCGGGACAGGGGGCATAGCTTTCTTT
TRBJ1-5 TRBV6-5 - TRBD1 CASSLGQGHDQPQHF TGTGCCAGCAGTTTGGGACAGGGGCACGATCAGCCCCAGCATTTT
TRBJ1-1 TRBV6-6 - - CASSPSQQGNTEAFF TGTGCCAGCAGCCCCTCCCAACAGGGAAACACTGAAGCTTTCTTT
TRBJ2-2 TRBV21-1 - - CASSKAEGINTGELFF TGTGCCAGCAGCAAAGCGGAGGGGATTAACACCGGGGAGCTGTTTTTT
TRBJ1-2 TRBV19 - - CASRSSRVDTHAVYGYTF TGTGCCAGTAGATCCTCTAGGGTGGACACTCATGCTGTCTATGGCTACACCTTC
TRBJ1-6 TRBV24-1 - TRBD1 CATSTDRENSPLHF TGTGCCACCAGTACTGACAGGGAGAATTCACCCCTCCACTTT
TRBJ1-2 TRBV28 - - CASTASQAYGYTF TGTGCCAGCACCGCATCACAGGCCTATGGCTACACCTTC
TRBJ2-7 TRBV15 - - CATSGLGGSGEQYF TGTGCCACCTCTGGACTAGGGGGTTCGGGAGAGCAGTACTTC
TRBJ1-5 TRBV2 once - CASKGGLGSNQPQHF TGTGCCAGCAAAGGAGGGTTGGGGAGCAATCAGCCCCAGCATTTT
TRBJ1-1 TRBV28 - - CASSLGPVGEAFF TGTGCCAGCAGTCTAGGCCCCGTGGGTGAAGCTTTCTTT
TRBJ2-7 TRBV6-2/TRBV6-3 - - CASSQTGISYEQYF TGTGCCAGCAGTCAGACAGGAATCTCCTACGAGCAGTACTTC
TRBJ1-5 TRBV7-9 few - CASSRGPASNQPQHF TGTGCCAGCAGCAGAGGGCCGGCGAGCAATCAGCCCCAGCATTTT
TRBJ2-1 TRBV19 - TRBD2 CASSMTSGVYNEQFF TGTGCCAGTAGTATGACGAGCGGGGTTTACAATGAGCAGTTCTTC
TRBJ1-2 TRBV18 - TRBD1 CASSPGTGYYGYTF TGTGCCAGCTCACCGGGGACAGGGTACTATGGCTACACCTTC